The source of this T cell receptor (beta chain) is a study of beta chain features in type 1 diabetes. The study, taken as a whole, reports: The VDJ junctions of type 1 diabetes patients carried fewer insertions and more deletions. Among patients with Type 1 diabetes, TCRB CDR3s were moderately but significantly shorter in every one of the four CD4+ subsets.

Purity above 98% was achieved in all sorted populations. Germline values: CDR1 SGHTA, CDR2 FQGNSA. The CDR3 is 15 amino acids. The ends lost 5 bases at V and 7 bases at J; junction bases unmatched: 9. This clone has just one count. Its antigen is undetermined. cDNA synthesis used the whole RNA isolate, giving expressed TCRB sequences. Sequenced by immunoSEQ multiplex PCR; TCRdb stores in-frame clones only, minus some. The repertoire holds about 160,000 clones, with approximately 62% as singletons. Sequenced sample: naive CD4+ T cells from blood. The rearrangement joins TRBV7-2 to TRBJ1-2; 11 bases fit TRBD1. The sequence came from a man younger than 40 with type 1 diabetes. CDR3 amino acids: CASSPSRTGGGGYTF. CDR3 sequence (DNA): TGTGCCAGCAGCCCCTCGAGGACAGGGGGCGGTGGCTACACCTTC.